A selection of T cell receptor beta chains follows, all from one sample in a study of regulatory dendritic cells for organ transplantation. The table came from immunoSEQ multiplex PCR; TCRdb's copy has only in-frame clones and leaves some out. The table includes about 34,000 clones, roughly 89% detected once. Sequenced: naive CD4+ T cells from blood. The receptors shown here come from a human donor in good health. Both conserved end residues are part of each CDR3. D genes are given only for firm matches. Clone size is not always given. Where it is, it says once, few, many or a class for expanded clones.

CDR3nt	CDR3aa	d_gene	v_gene	abundance	j_gene
TGTGCCACCATACCTCCAGGGATCCATGAGCAGTTCTTC	CATIPPGIHEQFF	.	TRBV11-3	.	TRBJ2-1
TGTGCCAGCAGCACTAGGCCGGGACAGGCTACCTACGAGCAGTACTTC	CASSTRPGQATYEQYF	TRBD1	TRBV11-1	.	TRBJ2-7
TGCGCCAGCAGTCGATCAGGGGGGTATGGCTACACCTTC	CASSRSGGYGYTF	TRBD1	TRBV23-1	.	TRBJ1-2
TGTGCCAGCAGCTTCACCGGGACAGGGCAGTACGAGCAGTACTTC	CASSFTGTGQYEQYF	TRBD1	TRBV7-2	.	TRBJ2-7
TGTGCCAGCTCACCACCGAAGGGGTTCACCGACCAGCTGTTTTTT	CASSPPKGFTDQLFF	.	TRBV18	.	TRBJ2-2
TGTGCTAGCAGCCGAACTAGACCCGGGACTAGCGGGGGGGGACGCAATGAGCAGTTCTTC	CASSRTRPGTSGGGRNEQFF	TRBD2	TRBV7-7	once	TRBJ2-1
TGTGCCAGCCGACTATTGATCGGACAGGGGAACTATGGCTACACCTTC	CASRLLIGQGNYGYTF	TRBD1	TRBV7-8	.	TRBJ1-2
TGTGCCAGCAGCTTAACGGGGGCGGGACCTAGCACAGATACGCAGTATTTT	CASSLTGAGPSTDTQYF	.	TRBV7-3	.	TRBJ2-3
TGTGCCTGGCGACTAGCGGGCTTATACAATGAGCAGTTCTTC	CAWRLAGLYNEQFF	TRBD2	TRBV30	.	TRBJ2-1
TGTGCCAGCAGCTTAGGCGGTCACACAGATACGCAGTATTTT	CASSLGGHTDTQYF	.	TRBV7-3	.	TRBJ2-3
TGTGCCAGCAGCTTAATGCGCAATGAGCAGTTCTTC	CASSLMRNEQFF	.	TRBV7-8	.	TRBJ2-1
TGTGCCAGCAGTTCCCTAGCGGGAGGCCCACTAGGGCAGTTCTTC	CASSSLAGGPLGQFF	TRBD2	TRBV28	.	TRBJ2-1
TGCGCCAGCAGCCGAACCCCCGGTGGAGAGACCCAGTACTTC	CASSRTPGGETQYF	.	TRBV4-3	.	TRBJ2-5
TGTGCCATCCACGGGACACGGCGTAACTATGGCTACACCTTC	CAIHGTRRNYGYTF	.	TRBV28	few	TRBJ1-2
TGTGCCAGTAGTAGTCCAGCCACCTACGAGCAGTACTTC	CASSSPATYEQYF	.	TRBV19	few	TRBJ2-7
TGCGCCAGCAGCCAAGGGTCAGTACAGCTTAATTCACCCCTCCACTTT	CASSQGSVQLNSPLHF	.	TRBV4-1	.	TRBJ1-6
TGTGCCTGGAGTGCCACCACAGATACGCAGTATTTT	CAWSATTDTQYF	.	TRBV30	.	TRBJ2-3
TGTGCCAGTAGTATCAAGGGGCTTAGCCCCAATTCACCCCTCCACTTT	CASSIKGLSPNSPLHF	.	TRBV19	.	TRBJ1-6
TGTGCCAGTAGTATTCCTTGGGGGATCAAGCATTTT	CASSIPWGIKHF	.	TRBV19	.	TRBJ1-5
TGTGCCAGCAGCTTAATGGCAGGGCAGAATTCACCCCTCCACTTT	CASSLMAGQNSPLHF	.	TRBV7-3	.	TRBJ1-6
TGTGCCAGCAGTGAATTGGGGAACAGCTACGAGCAGTACTTC	CASSELGNSYEQYF	.	TRBV2	few	TRBJ2-7
TGTGCCAGCAGCCAAGGGCAGGGCATTGGTTCCGGGGAGCTGTTTTTT	CASSQGQGIGSGELFF	.	TRBV4-2	.	TRBJ2-2
TGCGCCAGCAGCCAAGATTATGGATACGAGCAGTTCTTC	CASSQDYGYEQFF	.	TRBV4-3	.	TRBJ2-1
TGTGCCAGCATTATCCACGGGGCTAACTATGGCTACACCTTC	CASIIHGANYGYTF	.	TRBV28	.	TRBJ1-2
TGTGCCAGCTCACCAACACAGCAAGTCAATGAGCAGTTCTTC	CASSPTQQVNEQFF	.	TRBV18	.	TRBJ2-1
TGCGCCAGCAGCCAGCCCAACCTTTCTCCCCTCCACTTT	CASSQPNLSPLHF	.	TRBV4-1	.	TRBJ1-6
TGCGCCAGCAGCGGGGGGTTGGGAGAGACCCAGTACTTC	CASSGGLGETQYF	.	TRBV5-1	.	TRBJ2-5
TGTGCCAGCAGCTTCGGACAGGGTGGCGACAAACTGTTTTTT	CASSFGQGGDKLFF	TRBD1	TRBV7-8	.	TRBJ1-4
TGTGCCAGCAGTTCGCCAGGGTCAGGGGCCAACGTCCTGACTTTC	CASSSPGSGANVLTF	.	TRBV28	once	TRBJ2-6
TGTGCCAGCAAACATATGACCTATACAAATCAGCCCCAGCATTTT	CASKHMTYTNQPQHF	.	TRBV7-6	once	TRBJ1-5
TGTGCCAGCAACAGTGGCCCAGTTATGGAGTACTTC	CASNSGPVMEYF	.	TRBV28	.	TRBJ2-7
TGTGCCAGCTCACCACGGCGGGAGGGAACCTACGAGCAGTACTTC	CASSPRREGTYEQYF	TRBD2	TRBV18	.	TRBJ2-7
TGTGCCAGCAGAGACAGGGTAACTGGAAACACCATATATTTT	CASRDRVTGNTIYF	TRBD1	TRBV11-2	.	TRBJ1-3
TGCAGCGTTGTAGGGGATAGCTACGAGCAGTACTTC	CSVVGDSYEQYF	.	TRBV29-1	.	TRBJ2-7
TGCAGCGTTACCGGGATTAGGACTAGCGGGAGGACAACCGGGGAGCTGTTTTTT	CSVTGIRTSGRTTGELFF	TRBD2	TRBV29-1	.	TRBJ2-2
TGTGCCAGCGCATACAGGGTCGACACCGGGGAGCTGTTTTTT	CASAYRVDTGELFF	.	TRBV25-1	.	TRBJ2-2
TGTGCCAGCAGCTTAAGCCCGCGGCAGCCCCAGCATTTT	CASSLSPRQPQHF	.	TRBV7-2	.	TRBJ1-5
TGTGCCAGCAGAGAACAGGGGGCGCCTAACTATGGCTACACCTTC	CASREQGAPNYGYTF	TRBD1	TRBV2	.	TRBJ1-2
TGTGCTAGCAGCTCGTTAGCGGGAGTGTACAATGAGCAGTTCTTC	CASSSLAGVYNEQFF	TRBD2	TRBV7-7	.	TRBJ2-1
TGTGCCCGCCGGGGGCAGGGCAATGAGCAGTTCTTC	CARRGQGNEQFF	.	TRBV21-1	.	TRBJ2-1
TGTGCCAGCAGTGAAGCAGGGGGAGACTATGGCTACACCTTC	CASSEAGGDYGYTF	.	TRBV2	once	TRBJ1-2
TGTGCCAGTGCCCTGGCAGGGGGCATGTACGAGCAGTACTTC	CASALAGGMYEQYF	TRBD1	TRBV28	.	TRBJ2-7
TGTGCCAGCTGGGACAGACACTACGAGCAGTACTTC	CASWDRHYEQYF	TRBD1	TRBV25-1	.	TRBJ2-7
TGTGCCAGCAGCTTGGAACAGGGGGAGCTGTTTTTT	CASSLEQGELFF	.	TRBV5-4	once	TRBJ2-2
TGTGCCAGCAGCCGCGGCGACTTCTCCTACAATGAGCAGTTCTTC	CASSRGDFSYNEQFF	.	TRBV9	.	TRBJ2-1
TGTGCCAGCAGCTTGAGTTATAATTCACCCCTCCACTTT	CASSLSYNSPLHF	.	TRBV27	few	TRBJ1-6
TGTGCCAGTAGTATTGGGACAGAAAACATTCAGTACTTC	CASSIGTENIQYF	TRBD1	TRBV19	.	TRBJ2-4